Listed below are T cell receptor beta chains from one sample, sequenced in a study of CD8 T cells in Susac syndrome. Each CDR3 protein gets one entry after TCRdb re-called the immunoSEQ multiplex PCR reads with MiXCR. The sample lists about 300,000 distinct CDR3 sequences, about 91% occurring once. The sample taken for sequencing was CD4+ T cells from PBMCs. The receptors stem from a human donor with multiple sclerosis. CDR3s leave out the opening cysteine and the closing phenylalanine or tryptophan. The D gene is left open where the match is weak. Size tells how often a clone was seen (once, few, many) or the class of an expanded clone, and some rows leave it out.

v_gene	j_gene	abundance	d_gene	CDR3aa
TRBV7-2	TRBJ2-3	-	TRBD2	ASVKAGASTDTQY
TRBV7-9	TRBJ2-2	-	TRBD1	ASSFTGEYANTGELF
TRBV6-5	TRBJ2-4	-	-	ASSYSSPAENIQY
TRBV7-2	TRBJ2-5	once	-	ASSDRRTSEETQY
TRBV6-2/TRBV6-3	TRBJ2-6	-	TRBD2	ASSAQAPGWGGGGANVLT
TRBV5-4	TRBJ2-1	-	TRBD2	ASSSGLAGQRNNEQF
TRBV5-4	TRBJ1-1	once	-	ASSFGGLMNTEAF
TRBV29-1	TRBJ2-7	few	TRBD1	SVVPNRGLQGEQY
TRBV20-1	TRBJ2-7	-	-	SASGTDYEQY
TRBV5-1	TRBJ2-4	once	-	ASSPTAGKNIQY
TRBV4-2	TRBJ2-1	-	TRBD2	ASSQDYRDYRSNEQF
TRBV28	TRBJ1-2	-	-	ASFFYSPGADYGYT
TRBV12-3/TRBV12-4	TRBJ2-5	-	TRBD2	ASSSTGLAGGETQY
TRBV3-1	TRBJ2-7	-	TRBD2	ASSQDWTSGRGQY
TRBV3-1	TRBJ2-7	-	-	ASSQDLRVQY
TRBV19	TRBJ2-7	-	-	ASSTRKGRGFDEQY
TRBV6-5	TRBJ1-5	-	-	ASRSSASQGPQH
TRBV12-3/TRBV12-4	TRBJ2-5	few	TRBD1	ASSRQGPQETQY
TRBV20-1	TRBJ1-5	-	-	SARSSSFLQPQH
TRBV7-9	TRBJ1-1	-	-	ASSKGGATEAF
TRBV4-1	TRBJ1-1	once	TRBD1	ASSHLDRASEAF
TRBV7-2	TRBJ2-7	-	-	ASIPSGSPGYEQY
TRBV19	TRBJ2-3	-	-	ASSIDFGTFGTDTQY
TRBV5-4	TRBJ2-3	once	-	ASSRTGGDTQY
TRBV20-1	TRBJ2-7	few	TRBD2	SARGEAGGAYEQY
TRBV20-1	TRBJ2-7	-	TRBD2	SAETSGGPTPQEQY
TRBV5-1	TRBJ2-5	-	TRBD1	ASRDRSQETQY
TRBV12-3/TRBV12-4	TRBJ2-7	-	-	ASSAPQPTGYEQY
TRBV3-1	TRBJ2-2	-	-	ASSRSSGELF
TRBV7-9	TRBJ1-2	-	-	ASSPTRSGTSSWGT
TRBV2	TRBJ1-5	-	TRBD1	ASRQGFSQPQH
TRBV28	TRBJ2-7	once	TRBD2	ASKTRAGVEEQY
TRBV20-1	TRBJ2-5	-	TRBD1	SARPTGTGQETQY
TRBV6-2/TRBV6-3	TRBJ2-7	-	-	ASSYSQGRGYEQY
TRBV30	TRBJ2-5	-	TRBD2	AWGAGTGGETQY
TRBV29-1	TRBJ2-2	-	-	SVDRANTGELF
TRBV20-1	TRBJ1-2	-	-	SVLSKTGQARYGYT
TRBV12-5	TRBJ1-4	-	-	ASGLVQDEKLF
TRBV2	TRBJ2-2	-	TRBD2	ASSSLTSGNTGELF
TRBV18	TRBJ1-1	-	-	ASSPEGQTEAF
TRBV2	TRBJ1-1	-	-	ASTLRAEAF
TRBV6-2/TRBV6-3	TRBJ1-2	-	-	ASSRLTLYGYT